Below, 30 T cell receptor beta chains from the same sample are listed, as sequenced in a study of T-cell reconstitution after alpha-beta-depleted transplantation in children. Preparation of the TCRbeta library involved a method that used unique molecular identifiers. TCRdb reprocessed the PCR reads with MiXCR, giving one entry per CDR3 protein. The sample consists of 500,000 to 600,000 distinct CDR3 sequences, 25% to 30% of them appearing once. The sample consisted of PBMCs, taken before TCRalphabeta/CD19-depleted stem cell transplant. The origin of the receptors is a boy younger than two with Wiskott-Aldrich syndrome, due to receive a stem cell transplant.

The chain is built from TRBV5-1 and TRBJ2-2; D gene ambiguous. Germline V gene lookup returns CDR1 SGHRS and CDR2 YFSETQ. V was pared by 0 bases and J by 0 bases, with 6 bases between. The CDR3 is made up of 15 amino acids. The CDR3 nucleotides read TGCGCCAGCAGCTTGGACAGTCCGAACACCGGGGAGCTGTTTTTT. Translating gives CASSLDSPNTGELFF.

The rearrangement joins TRBV27 to TRBJ2-2; 12 bases are shared with TRBD2. Germline V lookup: CDR1 MNHEY, CDR2 SMNVEV (reference sequence). This CDR3 comprises 18 residues. V gave up 5 bases and J gave up 6 bases; unmatched junction bases: 13. CDR3 sequence: CASSPSPLAGGPPGELFF. As DNA, the CDR3 is TGTGCCAGCAGTCCAAGCCCGCTAGCGGGAGGGCCCCCCGGGGAGCTGTTTTTT.

The chain couples TRBV28 to TRBJ2-3; D is tentatively TRBD1 or TRBD2 (5 bases each). With 3 bases removed from V and 4 bases from J, the gap between germline ends came to 14 bases. The V gene's germline CDR1 is MDHEN and CDR2 SYDVKM. The CDR3 is 15 amino acids. The CDR3 here is CASSFISRDADTQYF. CDR3 nucleotides: TGTGCCAGCAGTTTTATATCCAGGGACGCAGATACGCAGTATTTT.

In this sample, this clonotype turned up a few times. The chain links TRBV19 to TRBJ1-4; D might be TRBD1 (6 bases). V was pared by 6 bases and J by 10 bases, with 18 bases between. Germline loops: CDR1 LNHDA, CDR2 SQIVND (reference sequence). The CDR3 loop spans 14 amino acids. In DNA form, the CDR3 reads TGTGCCAGTAGAAGGACAGCCGGGGCCAGAAAACTGTTTTTT. The encoded protein is CASRRTAGARKLFF.

The chain uses TRBV7-9 and TRBJ2-1, with D uncertain. Germline CDR1 reads SEHNR; CDR2 reads FQNEAQ (reference sequence). With 8 bases removed from V and 0 bases from J, the gap between germline ends came to 17 bases. The CDR3 spans 16 residues. Here the CDR3 DNA reads TGTGCCAGCTGCGATACCGACTCGAGCTCCTACAATGAGCAGTTCTTC. It yields the protein CASCDTDSSSYNEQFF.

The chain links TRBV10-3 to TRBJ2-1; TRBD2 matches 11 bases. The CDR3 totals 17 residues. Trimming removed 0 bases from V and 5 bases from J; junction bases left unmatched: 6. Per the germline V gene, CDR1 is ENHRY and CDR2 is SYGVKD. This chain's CDR3 is CAISESTRTSGHNEQFF. The CDR3 nucleotides are TGTGCCATCAGTGAGTCGACTAGGACTAGCGGGCACAATGAGCAGTTCTTC.

The chain links TRBV4-2 to TRBJ2-1; 16 nucleotides line up with TRBD2. The V gene's germline CDR1 is LGHNA and CDR2 YNFKEQ. Trimming at V came to 4 bases and at J to 6 bases, leaving 9 bases not matched to a gene. This CDR3 comprises 18 residues. The CDR3 nucleotides read TGTGCCAGCAGCCCGGGACTAGCGGGAGGGCCATATATCAATGAGCAGTTCTTC. Translation: CASSPGLAGGPYINEQFF.

The chain links TRBV20-1 to TRBJ2-3; D gene unclear. V was pared by 0 bases and J by 0 bases, with 4 bases between. This CDR3 has 13 amino acids. The germline gives CDR1 DFQATT, CDR2 SNEGSKA (reference sequence). CDR3 coding DNA: TGCAGTGCTAGAGATCAGAGCACAGATACGCAGTATTTT. The encoded protein is CSARDQSTDTQYF.

This rearrangement joins TRBV11-1 to TRBJ2-1; 9 bases map to TRBD2. CDR3 size: 18 residues. The germline CDR1 and CDR2 sequences are SGHAT and FQDESV (reference sequence). V lost 4 bases, J lost 2 bases, and 12 bases stayed unmatched. This chain's CDR3 is CASSSTSGGGSTYNEQFF. The CDR3 DNA reads as TGTGCCAGCAGCTCGACTAGCGGAGGAGGTTCCACCTACAATGAGCAGTTCTTC. Filled out from reference TRBV11-1 and TRBJ2-1, the complete variable domain reads EAEVAQSPRYKITEKSQAVAFWCDPISGHATLYWYRQILGQGPELLVQFQDESVVDDSQLPKDRFSAERLKGVDSTLKIQPAELGDSAMYLCASSSTSGGGSTYNEQFFGPGTRLTVL.

The chain carries TRBV5-1 and TRBJ2-1, with 9 bases that match TRBD2. The CDR3 is made up of 16 amino acids. V dropped 4 bases and J dropped 7; count of bases not matched to a gene: 12. Germline values: CDR1 SGHRS, CDR2 YFSETQ. For the CDR3, the DNA is TGCGCCAGCAGCCCCGCCCCGGGACTAGCATGGAATGAGCAGTTCTTC. Residues: CASSPAPGLAWNEQFF.

This clonotype has more than one count but fewer than ten. The chain carries TRBV4-1 and TRBJ2-7, with 7 positions matching TRBD2. V shed 0 bases, J shed 3 bases, and the junction held 5 bases outside the gene matches. The CDR3 has 15 residues. The germline V gene has CDR1 MGHRA and CDR2 YSYEKL. CDR3 residues: CASSQDPTSYYEQYF. Here the CDR3 DNA reads TGCGCCAGCAGCCAAGATCCGACTAGCTACTACGAGCAGTACTTC.

This clonotype has a handful of counts. This chain connects TRBV5-1 to TRBJ2-7; TRBD2 agrees at 11 bases. V lost 1 base and J lost 5; bases outside the gene matches: 5. The germline V gene encodes CDR1 SGHRS and CDR2 YFSETQ. The CDR3 extends over 15 amino acids. This CDR3 is CASSLRLAGGDEQYF. In DNA form, the CDR3 reads TGCGCCAGCAGCTTGCGGCTAGCGGGAGGCGACGAGCAGTACTTC.

The chain has TRBV3-1 and TRBJ2-2, with 10 bases identical to TRBD2. The ends lost 1 base at V and 4 bases at J; junction bases unmatched: 0. Germline CDR1 and CDR2: LGHDT and YNNKEL (reference sequence). The CDR3 extends over 15 amino acids. The CDR3 reads CASSQGLAGTGELFF. Written as DNA, the CDR3 is TGTGCCAGCAGCCAAGGACTAGCGGGCACCGGGGAGCTGTTTTTT.

This clonotype was recorded a few times. The rearrangement uses TRBV20-1 and TRBJ2-5; 10 bases match TRBD2. Trimming cost V 3 bases and J 5 bases; bases outside gene matches: 3. The CDR3 runs to 13 residues. CDR1 is DFQATT, CDR2 SNEGSKA, per germline (reference sequence). The CDR3 loop reads CSASVSGRETQYF. The CDR3 DNA reads TGCAGTGCTAGTGTTAGCGGGAGGGAGACCCAGTACTTC.

The chain joins TRBV9 to TRBJ2-7, with D possibly being TRBD2 (6 bases). Germline V CDR1 and CDR2: SGDLS, YYNGEE. Between the trimmed V and J ends, which lost 0 bases and 3 bases, there was a span of 10 bases. The CDR3 spans 14 residues. Here the CDR3 DNA reads TGTGCCAGCAGCGTAGCGGGAGAGAACTACGAGCAGTACTTC. Residues: CASSVAGENYEQYF.

This sequence joins TRBV9 and TRBJ1-5; no clear D gene. The CDR3 runs 14 residues. V was trimmed by 4 bases and J by 6 bases, leaving 14 bases between them. Germline values: CDR1 SGDLS, CDR2 YYNGEE. This CDR3 is CASSRTESGQPQHF. As DNA, the CDR3 is TGTGCCAGCAGCCGCACCGAGAGTGGTCAGCCCCAGCATTTT.

This clonotype was seen a handful of times. V and J are TRBV7-9 and TRBJ2-7, with unresolved D. The CDR3 length is 13 residues. V lost 5 bases and J 6 bases, leaving 14 bases between the germline ends. The germline V gene has CDR1 SEHNR and CDR2 FQNEAQ (reference sequence). The CDR3 region is CASSTLGSGEQYF. The CDR3 DNA reads as TGTGCCAGCAGCACGCTGGGATCGGGCGAGCAGTACTTC.

This clonotype came up a few times. This rearrangement joins TRBV10-3 to TRBJ2-1; 14 nucleotides match TRBD2. Germline V gives CDR1 ENHRY, CDR2 SYGVKD. The length of the CDR3 is 18 residues. V shed 2 bases, J shed 8 bases, and the junction held 11 bases outside the gene matches. The CDR3 sequence: CAISEGRLAGGSTDEQFF. DNA for the CDR3: TGTGCCATCAGTGAGGGACGACTAGCGGGAGGGTCTACGGATGAGCAGTTCTTC.

The sample holds one count of this clonotype. V and J are TRBV5-1 and TRBJ2-1; TRBD2 aligns across 8 bases. This CDR3 comprises 17 residues. Germline V lookup: CDR1 SGHRS, CDR2 YFSETQ. J lost 5 bases, V lost 4 bases, and 14 bases had no gene match. In nucleotides, the CDR3 is TGCGCCAGCAGCCTAGCCCCGGGCGGGAGGCTAAACAATGAGCAGTTCTTC. Residues: CASSLAPGGRLNNEQFF.

This clonotype was detected only a few times. V gene TRBV7-2 combines with J gene TRBJ2-1; 7 nucleotides match TRBD2. The J segment lost 10 bases and the V segment lost 3 bases, leaving 9 bases of the junction unmatched. In germline, CDR1 is SGHTA, CDR2 FQGNSA. CDR3 length: 14 amino acids. In nucleotides, the CDR3 is TGTGCCAGCAGCTTTCCGGGAGGCCACCGGGAGCAGTTCTTC. It specifies CASSFPGGHREQFF.

The chain employs TRBV20-1 and TRBJ1-1; 11 bases are a match to TRBD1. V lost 4 bases and J lost 4; bases outside the gene matches: 5. Germline V gene data show CDR1 as DFQATT and CDR2 as SNEGSKA (reference sequence). The CDR3 consists of 14 residues. DNA for the CDR3: TGCAGTGCTATGGACAGGGGGCCGGGCACTGAAGCTTTCTTT. It translates to CSAMDRGPGTEAFF.

The chain employs TRBV18 and TRBJ2-5, with 7 nucleotides matching TRBD1. Trimming at V came to 1 base and at J to 6 bases, leaving 2 bases not matched to a gene. Germline V CDR1 and CDR2: KGHSH, LQKENI. The length of the CDR3 is 13 residues. For the CDR3, the DNA is TGTGCCAGCTCACCACAGGGGGCACAGACCCAGTACTTC. Protein: CASSPQGAQTQYF.

V and J are TRBV12-3 or TRBV12-4 and TRBJ2-4, with no clear D. This CDR3 has 13 amino acids. V gave up 3 bases and J gave up 12 bases, with 15 bases separating them. The CDR3 loop is CASSFQPTYTQYF. Here the CDR3 DNA reads TGTGCCAGCAGTTTCCAACCCACCTACACTCAGTACTTC.

There are a few counts of this clonotype. V is TRBV24-1 and J is TRBJ2-1, with 7 bases lining up with TRBD1. J lost 2 bases, V lost 5 bases, and 5 bases had no gene match. The CDR3 contains 15 residues. Per the germline V gene, CDR1 is KGHDR and CDR2 is SFDVKD. CDR3 in DNA: TGTGCCACCAGTGCGGGACAGCGGACCTACAATGAGCAGTTCTTC. Protein product: CATSAGQRTYNEQFF.

The chain joins TRBV5-1 to TRBJ2-7, with 10 positions matching TRBD2. CDR1 is SGHRS and CDR2 is YFSETQ in the germline V gene. With V trimmed by 0 bases and J by 1 base, 4 bases remained unmatched. The CDR3 contains 16 residues. The CDR3 nucleotides are TGCGCCAGCAGCTTGGGGCTAGCGGGAGTATCCTACGAGCAGTACTTC. The encoded protein is CASSLGLAGVSYEQYF.

This clonotype was seen more than once but under ten times. This sequence joins TRBV10-3 and TRBJ2-3; D is undetermined. Trimming took 6 bases from V and 0 from J, leaving 7 bases between them. This CDR3 region has 13 residues. Germline V lookup: CDR1 ENHRY, CDR2 SYGVKD. The CDR3 protein is CAIRGPSTDTQYF. Here the CDR3 DNA reads TGTGCCATCAGAGGACCCAGCACAGATACGCAGTATTTT.

This clonotype was seen a handful of times. The chain recombines TRBV28 with TRBJ2-5; the match to TRBD2 covers 10 bases. The CDR3 covers 15 residues. Per the germline V gene, CDR1 is MDHEN and CDR2 is SYDVKM. The ends lost 2 bases at V and 1 base at J; junction bases unmatched: 1. CDR3 in amino acids: CASSLGLAAQETQYF. The CDR3 region has the DNA TGTGCCAGCAGTTTAGGACTAGCGGCCCAAGAGACCCAGTACTTC.

The rearrangement uses TRBV10-3 and TRBJ1-4; D call uncertain. Trimming shortened V by 4 bases and J by 8 bases, and 14 bases separated the two germline ends. This CDR3 region has 14 residues. Germline values: CDR1 ENHRY, CDR2 SYGVKD. CDR3 in amino acids: CAISAGGRAEKLFF. CDR3 DNA sequence: TGTGCCATCAGTGCAGGAGGAAGAGCCGAAAAACTGTTTTTT.

The chain links TRBV5-1 to TRBJ2-1; 7 bases agree with TRBD2. Germline V gene sequence: CDR1 SGHRS, CDR2 YFSETQ. The CDR3 is 16 amino acids. The trim removed 3 bases at V and 0 bases at J, leaving 6 bases unmatched. The chain's CDR3 is CASSWSGVSSYNEQFF. Here the CDR3 DNA reads TGCGCCAGCAGCTGGAGCGGGGTGAGCTCCTACAATGAGCAGTTCTTC. The full variable domain, in which reference TRBV5-1 and TRBJ2-1 provide the parts outside the CDR3, is KAGVTQTPRYLIKTRGQQVTLSCSPISGHRSVSWYQQTPGQGLQFLFEYFSETQRNKGNFPGRFSGRQFSNSRSEMNVSTLELGDSALYLCASSWSGVSSYNEQFFGPGTRLTVL.

There are a few counts of this clonotype. V usage is TRBV7-9 and J usage is TRBJ2-7, with D possibly matching TRBD2 (6 bases). The germline gives CDR1 SEHNR, CDR2 FQNEAQ (reference sequence). With 4 bases removed from V and 2 bases from J, the gap between germline ends came to 12 bases. CDR3 length: 14 amino acids. The CDR3 DNA reads TGTGCCAGCAGCTACCGGGACTTAACCTACGAGCAGTACTTC. Residues: CASSYRDLTYEQYF.